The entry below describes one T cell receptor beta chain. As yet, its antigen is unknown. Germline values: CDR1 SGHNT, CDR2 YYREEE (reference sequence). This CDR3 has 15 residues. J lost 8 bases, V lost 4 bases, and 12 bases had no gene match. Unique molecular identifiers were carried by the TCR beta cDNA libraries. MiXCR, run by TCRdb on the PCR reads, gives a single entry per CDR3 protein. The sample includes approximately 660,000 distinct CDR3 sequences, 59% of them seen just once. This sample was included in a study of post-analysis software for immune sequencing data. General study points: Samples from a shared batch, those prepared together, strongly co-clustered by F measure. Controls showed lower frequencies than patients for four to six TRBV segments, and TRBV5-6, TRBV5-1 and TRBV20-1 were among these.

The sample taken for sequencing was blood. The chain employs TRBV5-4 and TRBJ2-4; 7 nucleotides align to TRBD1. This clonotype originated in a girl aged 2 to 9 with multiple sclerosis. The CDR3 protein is CASSLRDRTSDIQYF. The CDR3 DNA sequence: TGTGCCAGCAGCCTCCGGGACAGAACGTCAGACATTCAGTACTTC. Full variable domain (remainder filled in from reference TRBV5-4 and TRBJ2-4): ETGVTQSPTHLIKTRGQQVTLRCSSQSGHNTVSWYQQALGQGPQFIFQYYREEENGRGNFPPRFSGLQFPNYSSELNVNALELDDSALYLCASSLRDRTSDIQYFGAGTRLSVL.